This T cell receptor (beta chain) derives from a study of cytomegalovirus exposure and HLA in healthy donors (dated by TCRdb to the late 2010s). Broadly, across the study: According to an earlier analysis of a few hundred of the donors, about 180 million T cells yielded approximately 120 million unique TCR beta sequences and less than 300 Gb of sequence data. An earlier analysis of several hundred of the donors applied high-throughput TCR beta sequencing to assess whether each TCR beta V gene segment acted as functional or pseudogenic. Rather than using new phenotypic data, the later analysis identified candidate immune exposures from TCR beta sequences and from how often those sequences occurred across donors. Among the approximately 430 genotyped donors, 75% to 90% belonged to the genetic ancestry cluster associated with self-reported Caucasian donors. Four to six DR-DQ haplotypes were handled as single units for association and clustering, since linkage in the cohort was strong. Class I and class II HLA loci were covered by the typing at four-digit resolution. In a later genetic analysis, genome-wide SNP genotypes for 398 of the 666 donors were used, and that subset was treated as a discovery cohort. The study was designed to test whether signatures of past pathogen exposure could be identified by cataloging public T cell receptors. Every repertoire in the discovery cohort had been generated on one and the same sequencing platform. Donor age, sex, ethnicity and CMV serostatus were compiled together with the repertoire data. A later analysis re-analyzed previously published TCR beta repertoires from 600 to 850 donors and added high-resolution HLA genotyping to study TCR occurrence patterns. The study profiled the T cell repertoires of around 700 subjects by immunosequencing and related them to cytomegalovirus serostatus. To predict cytomegalovirus infection status, the study combined high-throughput TCR immunosequencing, statistical association of individual TCRs with disease status, and machine learning. An early release that covered about 600 HLA-typed donors contained about 300 gigabases of sequencing data and 75 million to 100 million unique TCR sequences. A separate validation cohort of some 130 different subjects was used in addition to the 666-subject first cohort. The number of donors typed differed by locus, with about 629-630 for A, B, C, DRB1 and DQB1, 522 for DQA1, about 610 for DPA1, and some 450 for DPB1. Among some 400 genotyped donors of the cohort, an average of roughly 240,000 unique TCR beta nucleotide sequences were sequenced per donor, roughly 18% of them non-productive. Broader findings and caveats from the paper: The only immune exposure information available for the cohort was CMV serostatus. Most TCR sequences were observed very rarely across donors, whereas some public TCRs were present in many individuals. A later analysis reported that several top co-occurrence clusters appeared linked to parvovirus B19, influenza, CMV and Epstein-Barr virus. In vitro tests confirmed that three of the cytomegalovirus-associated TCR beta chains recognize cytomegalovirus antigens. About 17 rarely observed V segments, including chromosome 9 orphons, were excluded from the earlier analysis of several hundred of the donors because counts were too low. Sequencing depth was assumed to be roughly uniform across donors in the presence/absence analyses, though that assumption may not hold. Because HLA typing was unavailable for some donors at each locus, only the typed subset was used in association tests. Only TCR beta chains were sequenced in this cohort, and the absence of alpha or paired-chain data limited detectable features. In both the original and validation cohorts, the classifier was reported to diagnose cytomegalovirus status with high specificity and sensitivity. Specific HLA alleles were associated with 16,951 TCR beta sequences at a false discovery rate of 0.05 in a later analysis. A group of highly shared sequence variants was considered likely to be a technical artifact of the sequencing pipeline. A further reported finding was that TCR beta sequences accurately predicted the HLA-A and HLA-B alleles for most subjects in the first cohort. In a later analysis, TCR association rates were found to vary across HLA loci, with the most associated TCRs seen for DRB1 alleles and the fewest for HLA-C alleles. Most CMV-associated TCR beta chains appeared to be HLA-restricted in a later analysis, and the HLA associations seemed to be driven largely by CMV exposure. Strong co-occurrence of HLA alleles, especially DR and DQ, made assigning TCR associations to individual alleles difficult. Broadly in line with IMGT annotations, most TCR beta V segments showed up in productive rearrangements about 90% or about 30% of the time in an earlier analysis of several hundred of the donors. In a later analysis, HLA-associated TCR beta chains were found to be more clonally expanded and to have lower generation probabilities than equally common non-associated chains. Linkage disequilibrium might explain the correlated functional status among segregating V segments, but an unknown experimental factor could not be ruled out. An association between a missense DCLRE1C variant and V-gene and J-gene trimming of TCR beta chains was found in a later genetic analysis and replicated in an independent cohort. The 87-base-pair reads could not distinguish some IMGT-functional V segments, including TRBV6-2 and TRBV6-3, so those segments were excluded. A later genetic analysis reported fewer N-insertions in productive TCRs among donors in an Asian-associated ancestry cluster than the roughly 720-donor mean. The study listed 150 to 200 TCR beta chains as associated with cytomegalovirus. It was suggested by the authors that the approach could potentially be generalized to other disease states and immunological phenotypes.

A note on this clone: Its antigen target is currently unknown. No much larger clonotype is one base removed from it; base qualities were not supplied.

Libraries were prepared through the immunoSEQ multiplex PCR assay. The multiplex PCR relied on a mix of 60 forward primers for TCR Vbeta segments and 13 reverse primers for TCR Jbeta segments. The CDR3 region of rearranged TCR beta genes was amplified from genomic DNA with a multiplex PCR assay. The Illumina HiSeq System was used to sequence the amplified TCR beta libraries as 87-base-pair reads. Processing in the source paper ran as follows. Across the roughly 670 repertoires, a later analysis counted approximately 75 million unique TCR beta chains, roughly 11 million of which were shared by at least two donors. To remove PCR and sequencing errors, raw reads were error-corrected and collapsed into unique sequences using a nearest-neighbor algorithm that merged closely related sequences. CDR3 sequences were aligned to IMGT reference sequences to assign V, D and J gene segments. For a sequence to be retained, a match of at least six nucleotides was required to both a V gene segment and a J gene segment. Rearrangements were called productive when the CDR3 lacked stop codons and stayed in frame with V and J; all others were non-productive. Following IMGT convention, CDR3 was defined as the stretch from the second conserved V-encoded cysteine up to the conserved J-encoded phenylalanine. Sequences without an unambiguous match to a single V gene segment were excluded from the earlier analysis of several hundred of the donors. An earlier analysis of under 750 of the donors called V segments functional above 56.7% productive rearrangements and segregating when the between-donor standard deviation exceeded 5%. A statistical classification framework was built for diagnosing cytomegalovirus status from the catalog of TCR beta chain sequences. V and J gene assignment, in a later analysis, came from comparing TCR nucleotide sequences with IMGT/GENE-DB human TR gene sequences. In a later analysis, CDR3 sequences and most-parsimonious VDJ recombination scenarios were assigned using the TCRdist pipeline. In a later analysis, each TCR beta chain was defined by its CDR3 amino acid sequence together with its V-gene family, and reads lacking a unique V-gene family were excluded. As a way to deal with suspected cross-contamination and a sequencing artifact, a later analysis dropped 640 or so nucleotide sequences that were highly shared and had low generation probability. In a later analysis, a clonal expansion index was calculated for each public chain from normalized within-repertoire ranks of inferred template counts. Generation probabilities in a later analysis came from a VDJ recombination model fitted to out-of-frame rearrangements, and those results were checked against IGoR. Hypergeometric tests were used in a later analysis to score TCR-TCR, TCR-HLA and TCR-CMV co-occurrence, with a repertoire-size bias correction applied to the TCR pairs. A later analysis estimated false discovery rates by permuting HLA or CMV assignments 20 times. A later analysis grouped co-occurring TCRs with DBSCAN, adding TCRdist sequence similarity when clustering within HLA-allele-positive subsets. Co-occurrence clustering excluded repertoires with fewer than 30,000 or more than 120,000 public chains, plus five with anomalous nucleotide sharing. The immuneACCESS repertoire file appears here via TCRdb, limited to in-frame rearrangements. These files lack a portion of the clones; in checked studies, under half of the deficit traces to unresolved V genes, and the cause of the others is not known. Clone size and V and J calls were adopted from that table, with D and trimming inferred from the DNA. Within this sample are under 200,000 clones, with 81% of them counted one time only. The ten largest account for roughly 3.1% of the sample.

CDR1 and CDR2 are drawn from the germline V gene (reference sequence): LNHDA, SQIVND. The cysteine opens and the phenylalanine closes a CDR3 of 15 amino acids. The retained sequence is limited to the CDR3, 45 bases, with the frame set at the first base. Trimming removed 0 bases from V and 8 bases from J, leaving 14 bases between the germline ends. The cohort consisted of 666 healthy bone marrow donors. All cohort members were sampled while nominally healthy, although unrecorded immune exposures were likely present. The donor was CMV seropositive and was included in the group of 290 or so seropositive cohort members. Every donor gave a peripheral blood sample, and the peripheral blood mononuclear cells from that sample were used for TCR beta sequencing. Genomic DNA was extracted from the blood cell samples with the Qiagen DNeasy Blood Extraction Kit.

The clonotype originates from a man aged 40-49 years in good health and CMV-seropositive. This receptor chain uses TRBV19 and TRBJ2-1; D gene: possibly TRBD2, on 6 matching bases. The sequenced material came from PBMCs. The CDR3 region has the sequence CASSIDIDGGDEQFF. The nucleotide sequence reads TGTGCCAGTAGTATAGACATCGACGGGGGAGATGAGCAGTTCTTC.